The T cell receptor (beta chain) under discussion was sequenced for a study of blood T cell repertoires in COVID-19. Across the study: There were acute and convalescent COVID-19 samples, and they came from the United States, Italy and Spain. T cells, B-cell-depleted T cells, or PBMCs supplied cDNA or gDNA.

The ends were cut back, 2 bases at V and 5 bases at J, with 9 bases in the middle. CDR1 LNHDA and CDR2 SQIVND come from the germline V gene (reference sequence). The CDR3 consists of 13 residues. How the authors handled the data: Reference gene primer amplification yielded estimated nucleated cell counts. Data came from immunoSEQ multiplex PCR; TCRdb stores just in-frame clones and leaves some out. That table gives V, J and clone size, and the DNA gave D and trimming. Of roughly 260,000 clones in the sample, about 89% are singletons; the top ten hold about 9.2%. The source of this sequence is a middle-aged man who had recovered from COVID-19. The chain links TRBV19 to TRBJ2-5; TRBD2 might be the D (6 bases). Sequencing used peripheral blood. The CDR3 DNA follows: TGTGCCAGTAGTATAAGTCTAGCGGAGACCCAGTACTTC. Protein product: CASSISLAETQYF.